Listed below are T cell receptor beta chains from one sample, sequenced in a study of blood T cells in healthy people across ages. TCRdb reprocessed the 5' RACE reads with MiXCR, giving one entry per CDR3 protein. The profile covers about 500,000 distinct CDR3 sequences, with approximately 25% appearing a single time and around 10% taken by the ten largest. These data were also reused for a study on T cells of mothers and their children.

The specimen was blood. Source of these receptors: a boy between 5 and 17 years old in good health. Each CDR3 is given with its conserved first and last residue. D genes are given only for firm matches. Clone size is given for some rows only: seen once, a few or many times, or a class if the clone is expanded.

>TRBV4-2|few|TRBJ2-7|TRBD1
CASSFQTRDRTYEQYF
TGTGCCAGCAGCTTCCAGACCCGGGACAGAACCTACGAGCAGTACTTC
>TRBV12-3/TRBV12-4|few|TRBJ1-2|TRBD1
CASSWGTVLNYGYTF
TGTGCCAGCAGTTGGGGGACAGTCCTTAACTATGGCTACACCTTC
>TRBV10-2|many|TRBJ2-7|NA
CASSDLVTYEQYF
TGCGCCAGCAGTGATTTGGTCACCTACGAGCAGTACTTC
>TRBV29-1|NA|TRBJ1-5|NA
CSVSWTDNQPQHF
TGCAGCGTTTCCTGGACAGACAATCAGCCCCAGCATTTT
>TRBV27|NA|TRBJ2-1|NA
CASSVTDRLTGSSYNEQFF
TGTGCCAGCAGCGTAACGGACAGATTAACAGGATCCTCCTACAATGAGCAGTTCTTC
>TRBV6-1|NA|TRBJ2-7|NA
CASSAFPHEQYF
TGTGCCAGCAGCGCGTTTCCCCACGAGCAGTACTTC
>TRBV7-3|few|TRBJ2-1|NA
CASSLTGGLSSYNEQFF
TGTGCCAGCAGCTTAACGGGGGGACTCAGCTCCTACAATGAGCAGTTCTTC
>TRBV29-1|few|TRBJ2-2|NA
CSVAANTGELFF
TGCAGCGTCGCCGCGAACACCGGGGAGCTGTTTTTT
>TRBV7-2|few|TRBJ2-4|NA
CASSSTGLGAKNIQYF
TGTGCCAGCAGCTCAACGGGGCTCGGGGCCAAAAACATTCAGTACTTC
>TRBV2|many|TRBJ1-1|NA
CASSEGGGNTEAFF
TGTGCCAGCAGTGAAGGTGGAGGGAACACTGAAGCTTTCTTT
>TRBV6-1|NA|TRBJ2-3|TRBD2
CASRTGLAGGDTQYF
TGTGCCAGCAGGACGGGACTAGCGGGAGGAGATACGCAGTATTTT
>TRBV6-6|few|TRBJ2-7|TRBD1
CASSYERTGGRLEQYF
TGTGCCAGCAGTTACGAACGGACAGGGGGACGCCTGGAGCAGTACTTC
>TRBV18|NA|TRBJ2-3|TRBD1
CASSPDRGEADTQYF
TGTGCCAGCTCACCGGACAGGGGGGAAGCAGATACGCAGTATTTT
>TRBV24-1|few|TRBJ2-1|TRBD2
CATSARGGSYNEQFF
TGTGCCACCAGTGCTCGGGGGGGGTCCTACAATGAGCAGTTCTTC
>TRBV20-1|NA|TRBJ2-3|TRBD2
CSARIAGAPTDTQYF
TGCAGTGCTAGAATAGCGGGAGCCCCCACAGATACGCAGTATTTT
>TRBV7-8|NA|TRBJ2-5|NA
CASRFFRFGPQETQYF
TGTGCCAGCAGATTTTTCCGATTTGGGCCCCAAGAGACCCAGTACTTC
>TRBV4-3|NA|TRBJ1-1|TRBD1
CASSQDRGQGASEAFF
TGCGCCAGCAGCCAAGATAGGGGACAGGGGGCGTCTGAAGCTTTCTTT
>TRBV7-2|few|TRBJ2-5|TRBD1
CASSISGGRETQYF
TGTGCCAGCAGCATTTCAGGGGGACGGGAGACCCAGTACTTC
>TRBV11-2|NA|TRBJ2-3|NA
CASSSLVLDTQYF
TGTGCCAGCAGCTCCCTAGTCCTGGATACGCAGTATTTT
>TRBV20-1|few|TRBJ2-7|TRBD2
CSAIGTSGRVGALYEQYF
TGCAGTGCTATTGGGACTAGCGGGAGAGTGGGGGCCCTCTACGAGCAGTACTTC
>TRBV5-1|NA|TRBJ2-1|TRBD1
CASSLGDRDVNEQFF
TGCGCCAGCAGCTTGGGGGACAGGGATGTTAATGAGCAGTTCTTC
>TRBV4-1|few|TRBJ2-7|NA
CASSQGQDLSSYEQYF
TGCGCCAGCAGCCAAGGACAGGATCTCAGCTCCTACGAGCAGTACTTC
>TRBV7-2|NA|TRBJ2-7|NA
CASSLARLRGLTYEQYF
TGTGCCAGCAGCTTAGCCCGGCTAAGGGGTCTGACCTACGAGCAGTACTTC
>TRBV20-1|NA|TRBJ1-6|TRBD1
CSAQSGTGEWSPLHF
TGCAGTGCTCAGTCCGGGACAGGGGAATGGTCACCCCTCCACTTT
>TRBV18|NA|TRBJ1-4|NA
CASSPIEYATNEKLFF
TGTGCCAGCTCACCTATAGAGTACGCAACTAATGAAAAACTGTTTTTT
>TRBV7-3|few|TRBJ2-5|NA
CASSRTGGQKETQYF
TGTGCCAGCAGCCGCACAGGTGGACAGAAAGAGACCCAGTACTTC
>TRBV20-1|NA|TRBJ1-1|NA
CSARERSWTEAFF
TGCAGTGCTAGGGAACGGTCTTGGACTGAAGCTTTCTTT
>TRBV24-1|NA|TRBJ1-2|NA
CATSGYGTSGNYGYTF
TGTGCCACCAGTGGGTACGGGACTTCGGGGAACTATGGCTACACCTTC
>TRBV28|few|TRBJ1-4|NA
CASSLKGKTNEKLFF
TGTGCCAGCAGTTTAAAGGGCAAAACTAATGAAAAACTGTTTTTT
>TRBV20-1|NA|TRBJ1-2|TRBD1
CSARQGTNYGYTF
TGCAGTGCCAGACAGGGGACCAACTATGGCTACACCTTC
>TRBV7-6|few|TRBJ1-4|TRBD1
CASSKATGVKSTNEKLFF
TGTGCCAGCAGCAAAGCGACAGGGGTAAAATCGACTAATGAAAAACTGTTTTTT
>TRBV6-1|NA|TRBJ1-2|NA
CASSQRRGANANYGYTF
TGTGCCAGCAGCCAACGACGGGGGGCGAACGCTAACTATGGCTACACCTTC
>TRBV28|few|TRBJ1-6|NA
CASGPPLHF
TGTGCCAGTGGTCCGCCCCTCCACTTT
>TRBV15|few|TRBJ2-3|NA
CATSTAASATDTQYF
TGTGCCACCAGCACCGCGGCTAGCGCGACAGATACGCAGTATTTT
>TRBV5-1|NA|TRBJ2-3|NA
CASRSGGTTDTQYF
TGCGCCAGCAGATCTGGAGGGACCACAGATACGCAGTATTTT
>TRBV15|few|TRBJ2-3|NA
CATSRAPTTSTDTQYF
TGTGCCACCAGCAGAGCACCCACAACTAGTACAGATACGCAGTATTTT
>TRBV9|NA|TRBJ2-2|NA
CASSVDKDAGELFF
TGTGCCAGCAGCGTAGATAAGGACGCCGGGGAGCTGTTTTTT
>TRBV12-3/TRBV12-4|few|TRBJ1-4|NA
CASSQPFTGKNEKLFF
TGTGCCAGCAGTCAACCCTTCACAGGAAAAAATGAAAAACTGTTTTTT
>TRBV4-1|NA|TRBJ2-7|NA
CASSQDWGGFPYEQYF
TGCGCCAGTAGCCAAGACTGGGGCGGCTTCCCCTACGAGCAGTACTTC
>TRBV10-3|few|TRBJ2-3|TRBD2
CAISKTSGITDTQYF
TGTGCCATCAGCAAGACTAGCGGGATCACAGATACGCAGTATTTT
>TRBV4-3|many|TRBJ2-7|NA
CASSQDRGGAYEQYF
TGCGCCAGCAGCCAAGATAGGGGGGGCGCCTACGAGCAGTACTTC
>TRBV6-5|few|TRBJ2-5|TRBD1
CASRTTGGAAETQYF
TGTGCCAGCAGGACGACAGGGGGTGCAGCGGAGACCCAGTACTTC
>TRBV7-3|NA|TRBJ2-1|NA
CASSPAPTSYNEQFF
TGTGCCAGCAGTCCAGCCCCGACTTCCTACAATGAGCAGTTCTTC
>TRBV7-9|NA|TRBJ2-6|NA
CASSLTESGANVLIF
TGTGCCAGCAGCCTTACCGAATCTGGGGCCAACGTCCTGATTTTC
>TRBV6-2/TRBV6-3|NA|TRBJ2-7|NA
CASSYSSAVSYEQYF
TGTGCCAGCAGTTACTCGTCTGCCGTCTCCTACGAGCAGTACTTC
>TRBV11-2|few|TRBJ2-1|NA
CASSPEKSSPFF
TGTGCCAGCAGCCCTGAGAAATCCTCGCCGTTCTTC
>TRBV9|NA|TRBJ2-5|NA
CASSVGLTRAETQYF
TGTGCCAGCAGCGTGGGATTGACTAGGGCGGAGACCCAGTACTTC
>TRBV11-2|NA|TRBJ2-7|TRBD2
CASSLSGLAENYEQYF
TGTGCCAGCAGCTTGTCAGGACTAGCGGAAAATTACGAGCAGTACTTC
>TRBV29-1|few|TRBJ2-7|TRBD2
CSARGNSGSSPYEQYF
TGCAGCGCCCGGGGTAATAGCGGGAGTTCCCCCTACGAGCAGTACTTC
>TRBV2|NA|TRBJ1-6|TRBD1
CASSATFRTGGEDSPLHF
TGTGCCAGCAGTGCGACGTTCCGGACAGGGGGAGAGGATTCACCCCTCCACTTT
>TRBV18|NA|TRBJ1-5|TRBD1
CASSTGIRNQPQHF
TGTGCCAGCTCGACAGGGATAAGAAATCAGCCCCAGCATTTT